The rows below give T cell receptor beta chains drawn from one sample of a study of post-analysis software for immune sequencing data. From the PCR reads, TCRdb called clonotypes with MiXCR, one entry per CDR3 protein. The table shows some 190,000 distinct CDR3 sequences, with 25% to 35% occurring only once. What was sequenced was blood. These receptor sequences come from a girl aged 2 to 17 with multiple sclerosis. CDR3s include the opening cysteine and the closing phenylalanine or tryptophan. The order of the fields is V gene, D gene, clone size, J gene, CDR3 protein, CDR3 DNA. D genes are given only for firm matches. Rows may omit the clone size; those that give it use once, few, many or a size class.

V: TRBV3-1; D: TRBD2; size: NA; J: TRBJ2-1; CDR3: CASSWTSGDNEQFF; DNA: TGTGCCAGCAGTTGGACTAGCGGGGACAATGAGCAGTTCTTC
V: TRBV4-3; D: NA; size: NA; J: TRBJ2-1; CDR3: CASSQDSKLALFF; DNA: TGCGCCAGCAGCCAAGATAGCAAACTAGCACTGTTCTTC
V: TRBV20-1; D: NA; size: many; J: TRBJ2-1; CDR3: CSARRGSDNEQFF; DNA: TGCAGTGCTAGGAGGGGATCGGACAATGAGCAGTTCTTC
V: TRBV11-2; D: NA; size: many; J: TRBJ2-1; CDR3: CASIYTMAGLYNEQFF; DNA: TGTGCCAGCATTTATACCATGGCGGGGCTTTACAATGAGCAGTTCTTC
V: TRBV12-3/TRBV12-4; D: NA; size: many; J: TRBJ2-4; CDR3: CASSSSGHLYF; DNA: TGTGCCAGCAGTAGCTCGGGACACCTGTACTTC
V: TRBV29-1; D: TRBD1; size: NA; J: TRBJ1-2; CDR3: CSVEYRGLAHGYTF; DNA: TGCAGCGTTGAATACAGGGGGCTGGCCCATGGCTACACCTTC
V: TRBV12-3/TRBV12-4; D: TRBD1; size: NA; J: TRBJ2-7; CDR3: CASSPRDRSYEQYF; DNA: TGTGCCAGCAGCCCCCGGGACAGGTCCTACGAGCAGTACTTC
V: TRBV27; D: TRBD1; size: few; J: TRBJ2-5; CDR3: CASSLRTGGFETQYF; DNA: TGTGCCAGCAGTTTGCGGACAGGGGGTTTTGAGACCCAGTACTTC
V: TRBV5-5; D: NA; size: few; J: TRBJ1-5; CDR3: CASSLGGGANQPQHF; DNA: TGTGCCAGCAGCTTGGGTGGGGGGGCGAATCAGCCCCAGCATTTT
V: TRBV14; D: NA; size: once; J: TRBJ1-4; CDR3: CVSSAVTWAGEKLFF; DNA: TGTGTCAGCAGCGCGGTCACCTGGGCTGGTGAAAAACTGTTTTTT
V: TRBV27; D: NA; size: many; J: TRBJ2-3; CDR3: CASSFGSGADTQYF; DNA: TGTGCCAGCAGTTTCGGCTCGGGCGCAGATACGCAGTATTTT
V: TRBV6-5; D: TRBD1; size: few; J: TRBJ1-1; CDR3: CASSRTGGFGAFF; DNA: TGTGCCAGCAGTCGAACAGGGGGTTTCGGAGCTTTCTTT
V: TRBV15; D: NA; size: few; J: TRBJ2-1; CDR3: CATSQDSGEQFF; DNA: TGTGCCACCAGCCAGGACAGTGGAGAGCAGTTCTTC
V: TRBV28; D: TRBD1; size: NA; J: TRBJ1-1; CDR3: CASSPRTGGLHEAFF; DNA: TGTGCCAGCAGCCCCCGGACAGGGGGTCTCCACGAAGCTTTCTTT
V: TRBV5-1; D: NA; size: few; J: TRBJ2-3; CDR3: CASSLWGEATDTQYF; DNA: TGCGCCAGCAGCTTGTGGGGTGAAGCCACAGATACGCAGTATTTT
V: TRBV4-2; D: TRBD2; size: many; J: TRBJ2-3; CDR3: CASSQDTTSGRVFPTDTQYF; DNA: TGTGCCAGCAGCCAAGATACGACTAGCGGGAGGGTCTTTCCTACAGATACGCAGTATTTT
V: TRBV2; D: NA; size: NA; J: TRBJ1-5; CDR3: CASSEGVSNQPQHF; DNA: TGTGCCAGCAGTGAAGGGGTGAGCAATCAGCCCCAGCATTTT
V: TRBV7-2; D: NA; size: once; J: TRBJ1-1; CDR3: CASSHNRNTEAFF; DNA: TGTGCCAGCAGCCACAACAGGAACACTGAAGCTTTCTTT
V: TRBV7-2; D: NA; size: NA; J: TRBJ1-5; CDR3: CASSRGGGGRNQPQHF; DNA: TGTGCCAGCAGTCGAGGGGGGGGCGGCCGCAATCAGCCCCAGCATTTT
V: TRBV20-1; D: NA; size: many; J: TRBJ2-7; CDR3: CSADRGMGNYEQYF; DNA: TGCAGTGCAGACAGAGGGATGGGAAACTACGAGCAGTACTTC
V: TRBV6-2/TRBV6-3; D: NA; size: NA; J: TRBJ1-1; CDR3: CASTMIGQNTEAFF; DNA: TGTGCCAGCACCATGATAGGGCAGAACACTGAAGCTTTCTTT
V: TRBV11-2; D: NA; size: NA; J: TRBJ1-1; CDR3: CASSEDGGHAEAFF; DNA: TGTGCCAGCAGCGAAGATGGGGGTCACGCTGAAGCTTTCTTT
V: TRBV20-1; D: NA; size: NA; J: TRBJ2-7; CDR3: CSARVPGAYEQYF; DNA: TGCAGTGCTAGAGTGCCGGGGGCATACGAGCAGTACTTC
V: TRBV2; D: NA; size: NA; J: TRBJ1-6; CDR3: CASRAPDPSSSPPHF; DNA: TGTGCCAGCAGGGCACCGGACCCATCGAGTTCACCCCCCCACTTT
V: TRBV20-1; D: TRBD1; size: few; J: TRBJ2-2; CDR3: CSARVLQGYGELFF; DNA: TGCAGTGCTCGTGTTCTACAGGGGTACGGGGAGCTGTTTTTT